This section outlines one TCR beta chain sequence together with its context. The antigen is undetermined. Runs used v3.0 of the immunoSEQ assay and were done at survey level. Per-sample TRB depth target: 40,000-50,000 T-cell genomes. The protocol was immunoSEQ multiplex PCR, while the TCRdb copy is restricted to in-frame clones and leaves out a portion. The table records tens of thousands of clones, under 85% of them present only once. The sample is drawn from a study of long-term antiretroviral therapy in people with HIV. Across the study: Collection dates of the earliest samples fall about a decade before the 2015 immediate-ART recommendation. Study-wide findings and caveats: Post-ART diversity increased but stayed below transplant donor controls. Clones that expanded before ART (that is, prior to treatment) dominated the repertoire at all time points.

CDR3 length: 14 residues. Germline V gene sequence: CDR1 SGHTA, CDR2 FQGTGA. V gave up 3 bases and J gave up 3 bases, with 12 bases separating them. The sample in question was unsorted PBMCs, obtained 0.5 years before starting antiretroviral therapy. V is TRBV7-3 and J is TRBJ2-7, with a weak D call TRBD2 (5 bases). This clonotype was sampled from a middle-aged man with HIV. This chain's CDR3 is CASSFVRESYEQYF. Here the CDR3 DNA reads TGTGCCAGCAGCTTTGTGAGGGAGAGCTACGAGCAGTACTTC.